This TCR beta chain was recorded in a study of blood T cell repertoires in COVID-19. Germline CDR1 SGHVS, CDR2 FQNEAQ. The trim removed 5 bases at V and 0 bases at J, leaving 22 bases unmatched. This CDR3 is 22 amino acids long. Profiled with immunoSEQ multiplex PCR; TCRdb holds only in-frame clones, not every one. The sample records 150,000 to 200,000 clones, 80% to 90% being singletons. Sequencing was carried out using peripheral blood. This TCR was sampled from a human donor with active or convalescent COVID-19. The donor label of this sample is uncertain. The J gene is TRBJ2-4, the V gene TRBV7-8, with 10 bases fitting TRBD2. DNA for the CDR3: TGTGCCAGCAGCATATCCGCCTCGGTGACTAGCGGGTCTCCCCAAGCCAAAAACATTCAGTACTTC. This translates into CASSISASVTSGSPQAKNIQYF.